This T cell receptor (beta chain) was found in a study of CD8 T cells in Susac syndrome. The study, taken as a whole, reports: The relatively small number of individuals in the TCR sequencing and HLA analysis was acknowledged by the study.

CD8+ and CD4+ T cells circulating in blood were sequenced for TCR beta. The authors negatively isolated CD8+ and CD4+ T cells and FACS-enriched TEMRA cells. Reverse transcription of roughly 0.45 to 1 ug RNA used random hexamers. The immunoSEQ assay covered 54 Vbeta and 13 Jbeta segments for CDR3. MiXCR, applied by TCRdb to the immunoSEQ multiplex PCR reads, yields one record per CDR3 protein. The sample holds about 430,000 distinct CDR3 sequences; approximately 85% are singletons and the top ten take approximately 0.12%. Germline V lookup: CDR1 KGHDR, CDR2 SFDVKD. Trimming removed 4 bases from V and 0 bases from J, with 5 bases in between. The CDR3 extends over 14 amino acids. In this sample, this clonotype turned up once. What it binds is unknown.

V and J are TRBV24-1 and TRBJ2-2; no firm D call. This TCR derives from a human donor with multiple sclerosis. Sequencing was carried out using CD8+ T cells from PBMCs. The CDR3 is CATSDPTNTGELFF. The DNA for the CDR3 is TGTGCCACCAGTGACCCGACGAACACCGGGGAGCTGTTTTTT.